Listed below are T cell receptor beta chains from one sample, sequenced in a study of beta chain features in type 1 diabetes. The protocol was immunoSEQ multiplex PCR, while the TCRdb copy is restricted to in-frame clones and leaves out a portion. Of about 280,000 clones in the sample, 15% were seen once. The sequenced sample consisted of naive CD4+ T cells from blood. Receptors originate from a man younger than 35 with type 1 diabetes. Both conserved end residues are part of each CDR3. A D gene is named only where the DNA matches it firmly. Some rows mark clone size as missing; the rest say once, few, many or name a class of expanded clone.

V gene	clone size	D gene	J gene	CDR3 protein	CDR3 DNA
TRBV5-1	NA	TRBD1	TRBJ2-2	CASSFGQGRTGELFF	TGCGCCAGCAGCTTTGGACAGGGGAGGACCGGGGAGCTGTTTTTT
TRBV30	few	TRBD2	TRBJ2-7	CACKPGGYEQYF	TGTGCCTGTAAACCGGGAGGCTACGAGCAGTACTTC
TRBV10-3	NA	NA	TRBJ2-1	CAISGEQNNEQFF	TGTGCCATCAGTGGGGAGCAGAACAATGAGCAGTTCTTC
TRBV5-4	NA	NA	TRBJ1-2	CASSLDRAHYGYTF	TGTGCCAGCAGCTTGGACAGGGCCCACTATGGCTACACCTTC
TRBV30	few	NA	TRBJ1-2	CAWTGGYTF	TGTGCCTGGACGGGTGGCTACACCTTC
TRBV15	NA	NA	TRBJ1-1	CATSRKMTNTEAFF	TGTGCCACCAGCCGAAAGATGACAAACACTGAAGCTTTCTTT
TRBV18	few	NA	TRBJ2-7	CASSPGSSYEQYF	TGTGCCAGCTCACCAGGGAGCTCCTACGAGCAGTACTTC
TRBV18	few	TRBD2	TRBJ2-7	CASSLAGDSSYEQYF	TGTGCCAGCTCACTAGCGGGGGACTCCTCCTACGAGCAGTACTTC
TRBV11-1	NA	TRBD1	TRBJ2-2	CASSLDWTGANTGELFF	TGTGCCAGCAGCTTAGACTGGACAGGGGCCAACACCGGGGAGCTGTTTTTT
TRBV9	NA	NA	TRBJ2-3	CASSSRLGGTDTQYF	TGTGCCAGCAGCTCCCGACTTGGCGGCACAGATACGCAGTATTTT
TRBV5-6	few	TRBD2	TRBJ2-7	CASSLNVLADYSYEQYF	TGTGCCAGCAGCTTGAACGTACTAGCGGACTATTCCTACGAGCAGTACTTC
TRBV28	NA	NA	TRBJ2-7	CASSSLDSSYEQYF	TGTGCCAGCAGTTCGTTGGACTCCTCCTACGAGCAGTACTTC
TRBV12-2	NA	NA	TRBJ2-7	CASRKGQGSPYEQYF	TGTGCAAGTCGCAAAGGACAGGGGTCCCCCTACGAGCAGTACTTC
TRBV5-4	NA	TRBD1	TRBJ1-2	CASSQGTGTGVNYGYTF	TGCGCCAGCAGCCAAGGGACCGGGACAGGGGTCAACTATGGCTACACCTTC
TRBV4-3	few	NA	TRBJ2-7	CASSTRQGRDYEQYF	TGCGCCAGCAGCACCCGCCAGGGGAGAGACTACGAGCAGTACTTC
TRBV15	few	TRBD2	TRBJ2-1	CATSGSGLSGRLNEQFF	TGTGCCACCAGCGGATCTGGTTTGAGCGGGAGGTTAAATGAGCAGTTCTTC
TRBV7-9	few	TRBD2	TRBJ2-1	CASSLDGGGSYNEQFF	TGTGCCAGCAGCTTAGATGGCGGGGGCTCCTACAATGAGCAGTTCTTC
TRBV4-1	NA	TRBD2	TRBJ2-1	CASSQFTSGSRDEQFF	TGCGCCAGCAGCCAATTTACTAGCGGGAGTAGGGATGAGCAGTTCTTC
TRBV2	NA	NA	TRBJ1-5	CASNGVRGFHQPQHF	TGTGCCAGCAATGGGGTACGGGGGTTCCATCAGCCCCAGCATTTT
TRBV7-2	NA	NA	TRBJ1-1	CASSSRGWNTEAFF	TGTGCCAGCAGCTCCAGGGGATGGAACACTGAAGCTTTCTTT
TRBV25-1	NA	TRBD2	TRBJ2-7	CASRGLAFYEQYF	TGTGCCAGCAGGGGACTAGCATTCTACGAGCAGTACTTC
TRBV15	NA	NA	TRBJ2-7	CATSREGRGLAEQYF	TGTGCCACCAGTAGGGAGGGCAGGGGGCTAGCCGAGCAGTACTTC
TRBV7-2	few	NA	TRBJ1-1	CASSLVFRQPNTEAFF	TGTGCCAGCAGCTTAGTTTTCAGACAGCCGAACACTGAAGCTTTCTTT
TRBV27	few	TRBD1	TRBJ1-6	CASSPLRQGVFPLHF	TGTGCCAGCAGTCCCCTCCGACAGGGTGTATTCCCCCTCCACTTT
TRBV7-9	few	TRBD1	TRBJ1-2	CASSISTGTF	TGTGCCAGCAGCATCTCGACAGGGACCTTC
TRBV4-3	few	TRBD2	TRBJ2-1	CASSQGLAGANEQFF	TGCGCCAGCAGCCAAGGACTAGCGGGGGCCAATGAGCAGTTCTTC
TRBV2	NA	TRBD2	TRBJ2-3	CASRSGLARADTQYF	TGTGCCAGCAGATCGGGACTAGCTAGGGCAGATACGCAGTATTTT
TRBV30	few	NA	TRBJ2-4	CAWRTTGAKNIQYF	TGTGCCTGGAGAACTACAGGAGCCAAAAACATTCAGTACTTC
TRBV2	few	TRBD1	TRBJ2-6	CASSAGTGVTGANVLTF	TGTGCCAGCAGTGCCGGGACAGGGGTAACTGGGGCCAACGTCCTGACTTTC
TRBV6-6	few	TRBD1	TRBJ2-1	CASSQGQGPYNEQFF	TGTGCCAGCAGTCAAGGACAGGGACCCTACAATGAGCAGTTCTTC
TRBV29-1	few	NA	TRBJ1-5	CSVVPDQPQHF	TGCAGCGTTGTCCCAGATCAGCCCCAGCATTTT
TRBV30	NA	NA	TRBJ1-2	CAWSGLTGYGYTF	TGTGCCTGGAGTGGCCTTACAGGATATGGCTACACCTTC
TRBV30	few	NA	TRBJ2-2	CAWSVAVHTGELFF	TGTGCCTGGAGTGTCGCGGTGCACACCGGGGAGCTGTTTTTT
TRBV5-4	few	TRBD2	TRBJ2-7	CASKVGTSDSYEQYF	TGTGCCAGCAAGGTAGGGACTAGCGATTCCTACGAGCAGTACTTC
TRBV25-1	NA	NA	TRBJ2-1	CASTPPGSRQNEQFF	TGTGCCAGCACCCCGCCGGGATCTCGCCAGAATGAGCAGTTCTTC
TRBV30	NA	NA	TRBJ2-7	CAWSVLTDPSDEQYF	TGTGCCTGGAGTGTACTGACAGATCCCAGTGACGAGCAGTACTTC
TRBV7-9	NA	TRBD2	TRBJ2-3	CASSFPFSTSGSTDTQYF	TGTGCCAGCAGCTTTCCCTTTTCGACTAGCGGGAGCACAGATACGCAGTATTTT
TRBV19	NA	TRBD1	TRBJ1-2	CASSAGGDYGYTF	TGTGCCAGTAGTGCAGGGGGCGACTATGGCTACACCTTC
TRBV29-1	few	NA	TRBJ2-5	CSGTGIQETQYF	TGCAGCGGTACCGGGATCCAAGAGACCCAGTACTTC
TRBV7-8	few	TRBD1	TRBJ2-7	CASSQTGGAWYEQYF	TGTGCCAGCAGCCAAACAGGGGGCGCTTGGTACGAGCAGTACTTC
TRBV2	few	TRBD2	TRBJ2-5	CASRLRAGGVFETQYF	TGTGCCAGCAGGTTGAGAGCGGGAGGGGTTTTTGAGACCCAGTACTTC
TRBV12-5	NA	NA	TRBJ1-1	CASGLVTGEGTEAFF	TGTGCTAGTGGTTTGGTAACGGGGGAGGGCACTGAAGCTTTCTTT
TRBV7-2	few	NA	TRBJ2-5	CASSLGGPGGETQYF	TGTGCCAGCAGCTTAGGAGGGCCAGGGGGGGAGACCCAGTACTTC
TRBV28	few	NA	TRBJ1-2	CASSLSRDYGYTF	TGTGCCAGCAGTTTGTCCAGGGACTATGGCTACACCTTC
TRBV4-1	few	TRBD1	TRBJ1-2	CASSQPGQGNGYTF	TGCGCCAGCAGCCAACCGGGACAGGGTAATGGCTACACCTTC
TRBV18	NA	NA	TRBJ1-5	CASSPGQNQPQHF	TGTGCCAGCTCCCCAGGTCAGAATCAGCCCCAGCATTTT
TRBV9	NA	TRBD2	TRBJ2-2	CASSPLGGGATGELFF	TGTGCCAGCTCTCCCCTGGGCGGGGGGGCTACCGGGGAGCTGTTTTTT
TRBV27	NA	NA	TRBJ2-2	CASSPSEITGELFF	TGTGCCAGCAGCCCTAGCGAAATAACCGGGGAGCTGTTTTTT
TRBV5-1	NA	NA	TRBJ1-2	CASSGAGFLGYTF	TGCGCCAGCAGCGGGGCAGGGTTTCTTGGCTACACCTTC
TRBV2	once	NA	TRBJ1-2	CASSEQGYGYTF	TGTGCCAGCAGTGAACAGGGGTATGGCTACACCTTC
TRBV6-1	NA	NA	TRBJ2-4	CASRALSVAKNIQYF	TGTGCCAGCAGGGCTTTGTCCGTGGCCAAAAACATTCAGTACTTC
TRBV7-2	few	TRBD2	TRBJ2-7	CASSATSGRLGQYF	TGTGCCAGCAGCGCGACTAGCGGGAGATTGGGGCAGTACTTC
TRBV7-9	few	NA	TRBJ1-2	CASSLSTESYGYTF	TGTGCCAGCAGCCTCTCGACGGAGAGCTATGGCTACACCTTC
TRBV30	few	TRBD1	TRBJ2-7	CAWSRTGGSYEQYF	TGTGCCTGGAGCAGGACAGGGGGCAGTTACGAGCAGTACTTC
TRBV18	NA	TRBD1	TRBJ2-7	CASSPRVGQDYEQYF	TGTGCCAGCTCACCAAGGGTCGGACAGGATTACGAGCAGTACTTC
TRBV4-3	few	NA	TRBJ1-1	CASSQERVTEAFF	TGCGCCAGCAGCCAAGAAAGAGTAACTGAAGCTTTCTTT
TRBV7-2	NA	NA	TRBJ2-5	CASSLVVRETQYF	TGTGCCAGCAGCTTAGTCGTTCGGGAGACCCAGTACTTC
TRBV7-9	NA	TRBD1	TRBJ2-5	CASSRRTGLQETQYF	TGTGCCAGCAGCCGCCGGACAGGACTCCAAGAGACCCAGTACTTC